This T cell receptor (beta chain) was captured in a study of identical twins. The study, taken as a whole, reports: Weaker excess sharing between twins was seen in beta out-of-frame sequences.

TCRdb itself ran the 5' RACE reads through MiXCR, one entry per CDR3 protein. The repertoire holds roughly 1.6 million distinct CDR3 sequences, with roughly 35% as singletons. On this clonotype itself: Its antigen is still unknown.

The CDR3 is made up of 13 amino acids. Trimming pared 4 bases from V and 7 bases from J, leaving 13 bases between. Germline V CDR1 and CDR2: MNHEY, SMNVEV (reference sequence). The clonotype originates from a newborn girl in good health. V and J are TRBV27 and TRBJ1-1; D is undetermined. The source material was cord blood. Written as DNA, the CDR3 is TGTGCCAGCAGTTCGTTTACGAGTAGTGAAGCTTTCTTT. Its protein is CASSSFTSSEAFF.